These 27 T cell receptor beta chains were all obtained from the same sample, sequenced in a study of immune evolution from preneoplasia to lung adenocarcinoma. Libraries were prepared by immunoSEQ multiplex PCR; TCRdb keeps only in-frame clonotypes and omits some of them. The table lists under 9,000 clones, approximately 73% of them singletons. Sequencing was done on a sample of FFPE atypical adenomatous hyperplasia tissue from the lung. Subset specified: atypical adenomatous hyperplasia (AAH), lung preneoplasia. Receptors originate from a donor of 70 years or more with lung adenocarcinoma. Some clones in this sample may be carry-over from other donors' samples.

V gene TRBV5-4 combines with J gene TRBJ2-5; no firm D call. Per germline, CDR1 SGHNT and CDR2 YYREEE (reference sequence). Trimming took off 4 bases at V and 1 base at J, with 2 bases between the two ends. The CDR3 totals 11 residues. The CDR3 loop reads CASSGQETQYF. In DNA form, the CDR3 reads TGTGCCAGCAGCGGCCAAGAGACCCAGTACTTC.

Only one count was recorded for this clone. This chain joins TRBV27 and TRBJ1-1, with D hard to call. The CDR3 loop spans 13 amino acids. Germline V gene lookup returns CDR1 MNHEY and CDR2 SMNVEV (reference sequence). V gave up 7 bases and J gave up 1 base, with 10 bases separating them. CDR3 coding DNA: TGTGCCAGCATGACATCAGCGAACACTGAAGCTTTCTTT. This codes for CASMTSANTEAFF.

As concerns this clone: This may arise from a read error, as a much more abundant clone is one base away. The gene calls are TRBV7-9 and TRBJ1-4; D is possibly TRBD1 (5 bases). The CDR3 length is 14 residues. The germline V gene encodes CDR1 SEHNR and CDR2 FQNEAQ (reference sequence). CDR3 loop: CVSSGRGKGEKLFF. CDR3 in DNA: TGTGTCAGCAGCGGGCGGGGGAAGGGTGAAAAACTGTTTTTT.

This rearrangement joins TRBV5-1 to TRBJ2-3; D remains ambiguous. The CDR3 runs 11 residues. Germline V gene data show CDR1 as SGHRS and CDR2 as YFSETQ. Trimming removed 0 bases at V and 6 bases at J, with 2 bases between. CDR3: CASSLGDTQYF. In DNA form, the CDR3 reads TGCGCCAGCAGCTTGGGGGATACGCAGTATTTT.

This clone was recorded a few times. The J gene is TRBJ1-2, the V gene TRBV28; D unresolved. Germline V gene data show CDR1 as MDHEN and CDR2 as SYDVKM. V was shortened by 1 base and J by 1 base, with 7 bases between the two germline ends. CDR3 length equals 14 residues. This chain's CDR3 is CASSLFRVNYGYTF. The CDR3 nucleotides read TGTGCCAGCAGTTTATTCCGGGTTAACTATGGCTACACCTTC.

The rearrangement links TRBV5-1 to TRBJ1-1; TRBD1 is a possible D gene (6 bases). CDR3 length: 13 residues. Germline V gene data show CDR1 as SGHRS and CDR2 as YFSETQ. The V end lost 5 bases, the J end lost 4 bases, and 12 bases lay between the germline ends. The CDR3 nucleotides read TGCGCCAGCAGGGACGGAGGGGGCACTGAAGCTTTCTTT. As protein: CASRDGGGTEAFF.

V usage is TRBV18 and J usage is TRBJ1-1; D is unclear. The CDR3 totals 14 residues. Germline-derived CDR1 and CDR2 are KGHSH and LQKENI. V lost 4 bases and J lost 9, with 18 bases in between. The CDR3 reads CASSRGGRNDKAFF. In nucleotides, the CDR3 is TGTGCCAGCTCACGCGGTGGAAGAAATGACAAAGCTTTCTTT.

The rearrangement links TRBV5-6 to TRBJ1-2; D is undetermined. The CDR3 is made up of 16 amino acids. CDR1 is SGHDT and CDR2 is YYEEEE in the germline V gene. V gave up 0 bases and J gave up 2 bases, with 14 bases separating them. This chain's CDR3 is CASSLAGRLLNYGYTF. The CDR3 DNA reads TGTGCCAGCAGCTTGGCCGGGCGACTCTTAAACTATGGCTACACCTTC.

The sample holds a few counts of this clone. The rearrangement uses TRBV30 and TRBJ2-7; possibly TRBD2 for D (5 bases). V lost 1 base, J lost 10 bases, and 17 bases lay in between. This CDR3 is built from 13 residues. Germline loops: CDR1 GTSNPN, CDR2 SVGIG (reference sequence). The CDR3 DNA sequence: TGTGCCTGGAGTGCCACAACCCGCGGGCAACAGTACTTC. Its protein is CAWSATTRGQQYF. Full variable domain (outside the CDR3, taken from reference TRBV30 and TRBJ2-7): SQTIHQWPATLVQPVGSPLSLECTVEGTSNPNLYWYRQAAGRGLQLLFYSVGIGQISSEVPQNLSASRPQDRQFILSSKKLLLSDSGFYLCAWSATTRGQQYFGPGTRLTVT.

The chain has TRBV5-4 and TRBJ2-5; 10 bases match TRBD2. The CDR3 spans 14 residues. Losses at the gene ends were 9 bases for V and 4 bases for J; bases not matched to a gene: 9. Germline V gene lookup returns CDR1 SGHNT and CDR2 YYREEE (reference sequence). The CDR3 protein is CATRLAGFPETQYF. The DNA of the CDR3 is TGTGCCACCCGACTAGCGGGTTTCCCAGAGACCCAGTACTTC.

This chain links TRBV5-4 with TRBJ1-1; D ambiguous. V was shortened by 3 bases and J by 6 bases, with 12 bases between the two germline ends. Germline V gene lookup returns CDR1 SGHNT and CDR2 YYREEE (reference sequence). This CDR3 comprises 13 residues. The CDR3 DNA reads TGTGCCAGCAGCTCTGTGGGCCGTCCTGAAGCTTTCTTT. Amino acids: CASSSVGRPEAFF. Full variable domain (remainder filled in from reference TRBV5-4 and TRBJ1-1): ETGVTQSPTHLIKTRGQQVTLRCSSQSGHNTVSWYQQALGQGPQFIFQYYREEENGRGNFPPRFSGLQFPNYSSELNVNALELDDSALYLCASSSVGRPEAFFGQGTRLTVV.

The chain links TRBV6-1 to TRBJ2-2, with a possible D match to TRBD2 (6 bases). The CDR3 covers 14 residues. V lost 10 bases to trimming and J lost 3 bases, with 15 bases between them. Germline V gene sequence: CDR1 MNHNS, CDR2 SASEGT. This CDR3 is CANGGGYDTGELFF. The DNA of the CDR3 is TGTGCCAACGGGGGAGGATATGACACCGGGGAGCTGTTTTTT.

The chain's CDR3 is CAWSSLKKGVAEAFF. In DNA form, the CDR3 reads TGTGCCTGGAGTTCGCTTAAGAAAGGGGTCGCTGAAGCTTTCTTT. This chain connects TRBV30 to TRBJ1-1; the D gene is possibly TRBD1 (5 bases). The CDR3 is 15 amino acids. Germline values: CDR1 GTSNPN, CDR2 SVGIG (reference sequence). V gave up 2 bases and J gave up 6 bases, with 19 bases separating them.

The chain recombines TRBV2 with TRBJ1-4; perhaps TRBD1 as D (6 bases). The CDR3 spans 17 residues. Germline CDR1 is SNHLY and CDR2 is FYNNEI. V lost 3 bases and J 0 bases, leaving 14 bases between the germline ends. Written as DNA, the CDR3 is TGTGCCAGCAGTGATGGACAGAACATCCCAACTAATGAAAAACTGTTTTTT. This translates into CASSDGQNIPTNEKLFF. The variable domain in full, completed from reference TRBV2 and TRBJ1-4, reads EPEVTQTPSHQVTQMGQEVILRCVPISNHLYFYWYRQILGQKVEFLVSFYNNEISEKSEIFDDQFSVERPDGSNFTLKIRSTKLEDSAMYFCASSDGQNIPTNEKLFFGSGTQLSVL.

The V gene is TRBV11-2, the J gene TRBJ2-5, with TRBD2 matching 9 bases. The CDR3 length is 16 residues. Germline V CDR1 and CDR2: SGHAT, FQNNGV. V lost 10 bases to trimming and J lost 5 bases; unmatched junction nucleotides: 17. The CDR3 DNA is TGTGCCACCCATGGGGCCCCAGGGACTAGCAGGGAGACCCAGTACTTC. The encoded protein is CATHGAPGTSRETQYF.

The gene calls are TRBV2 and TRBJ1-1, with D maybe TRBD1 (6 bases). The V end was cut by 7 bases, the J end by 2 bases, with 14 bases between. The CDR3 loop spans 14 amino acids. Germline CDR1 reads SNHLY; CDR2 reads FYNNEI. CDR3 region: CASMLQGGNTEAFF. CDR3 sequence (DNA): TGTGCCAGCATGTTACAGGGAGGCAACACTGAAGCTTTCTTT. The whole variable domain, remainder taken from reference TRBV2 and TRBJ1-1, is EPEVTQTPSHQVTQMGQEVILRCVPISNHLYFYWYRQILGQKVEFLVSFYNNEISEKSEIFDDQFSVERPDGSNFTLKIRSTKLEDSAMYFCASMLQGGNTEAFFGQGTRLTVV.

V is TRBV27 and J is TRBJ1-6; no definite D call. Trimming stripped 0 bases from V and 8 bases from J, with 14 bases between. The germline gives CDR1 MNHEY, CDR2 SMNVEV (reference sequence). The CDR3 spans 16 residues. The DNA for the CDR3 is TGTGCCAGCAGTTTATCGGGAGCAGGTGGGGATTCACCCCTCCACTTT. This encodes CASSLSGAGGDSPLHF.

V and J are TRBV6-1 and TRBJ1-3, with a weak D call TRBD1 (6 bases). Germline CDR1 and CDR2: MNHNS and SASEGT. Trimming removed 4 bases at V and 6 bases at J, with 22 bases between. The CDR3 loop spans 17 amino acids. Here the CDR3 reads CASSGTGTSKWENTIYF. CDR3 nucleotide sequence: TGTGCCAGCAGTGGCACCGGGACATCTAAATGGGAAAACACCATATATTTT.

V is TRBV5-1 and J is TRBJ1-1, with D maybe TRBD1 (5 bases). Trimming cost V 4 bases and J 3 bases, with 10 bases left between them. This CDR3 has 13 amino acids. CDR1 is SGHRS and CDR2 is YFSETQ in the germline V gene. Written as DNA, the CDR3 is TGCGCCAGCAGCCCGGTGGGGGACACTGAAGCTTTCTTT. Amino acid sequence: CASSPVGDTEAFF.

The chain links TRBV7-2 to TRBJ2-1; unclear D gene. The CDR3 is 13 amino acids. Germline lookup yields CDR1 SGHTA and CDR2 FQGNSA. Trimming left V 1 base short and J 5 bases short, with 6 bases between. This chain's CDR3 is CASSLVADNEQFF. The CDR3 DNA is TGTGCCAGCAGCTTAGTGGCGGACAATGAGCAGTTCTTC.

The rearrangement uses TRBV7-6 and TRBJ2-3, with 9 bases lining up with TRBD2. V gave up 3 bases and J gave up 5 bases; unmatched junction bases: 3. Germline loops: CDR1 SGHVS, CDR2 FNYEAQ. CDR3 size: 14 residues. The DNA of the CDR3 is TGTGCCAGCAGCTTTGGCGGGAGGGGAGATACGCAGTATTTT. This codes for CASSFGGRGDTQYF.

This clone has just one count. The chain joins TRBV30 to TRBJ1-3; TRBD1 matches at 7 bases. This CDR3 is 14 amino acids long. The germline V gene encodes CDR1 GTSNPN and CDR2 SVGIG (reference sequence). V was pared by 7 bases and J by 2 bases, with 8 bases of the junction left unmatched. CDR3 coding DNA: TGTGCCTCGGAAGAAACAGGGGCTGGAAACACCATATATTTT. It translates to CASEETGAGNTIYF.

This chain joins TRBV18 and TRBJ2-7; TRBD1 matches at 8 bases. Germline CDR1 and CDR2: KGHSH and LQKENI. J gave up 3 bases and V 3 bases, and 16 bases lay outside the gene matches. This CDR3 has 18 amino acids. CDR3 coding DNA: TGTGCCAGCTCACCCCAGTCCAGCAGGGGGCTCAGGTTCTACGAGCAGTACTTC. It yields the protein CASSPQSSRGLRFYEQYF.

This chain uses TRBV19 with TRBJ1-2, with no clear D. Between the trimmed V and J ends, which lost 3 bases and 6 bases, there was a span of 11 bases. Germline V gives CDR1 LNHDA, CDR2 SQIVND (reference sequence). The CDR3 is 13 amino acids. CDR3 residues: CASSIRATDGYTF. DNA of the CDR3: TGTGCCAGTAGTATCCGGGCGACTGATGGCTACACCTTC.

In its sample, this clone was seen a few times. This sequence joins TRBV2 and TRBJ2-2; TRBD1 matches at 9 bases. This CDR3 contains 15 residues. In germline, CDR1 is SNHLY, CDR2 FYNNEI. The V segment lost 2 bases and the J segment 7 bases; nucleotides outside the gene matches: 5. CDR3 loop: CASSENRGQGGELFF. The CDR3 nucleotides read TGTGCCAGCAGTGAAAACAGGGGGCAGGGCGGGGAGCTGTTTTTT. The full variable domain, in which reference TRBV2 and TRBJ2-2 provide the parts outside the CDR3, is EPEVTQTPSHQVTQMGQEVILRCVPISNHLYFYWYRQILGQKVEFLVSFYNNEISEKSEIFDDQFSVERPDGSNFTLKIRSTKLEDSAMYFCASSENRGQGGELFFGEGSRLTVL.

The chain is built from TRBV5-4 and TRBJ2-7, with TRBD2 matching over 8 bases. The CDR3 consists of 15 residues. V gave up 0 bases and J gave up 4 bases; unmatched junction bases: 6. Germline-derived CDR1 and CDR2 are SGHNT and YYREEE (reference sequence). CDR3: CASSLAGAGVYEQYF. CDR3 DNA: TGTGCCAGCAGCTTGGCCGGAGCGGGAGTTTACGAGCAGTACTTC.

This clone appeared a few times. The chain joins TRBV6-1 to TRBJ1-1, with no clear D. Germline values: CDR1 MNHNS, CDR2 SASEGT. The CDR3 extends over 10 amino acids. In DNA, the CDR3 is TGTGCTACCCAACTCCGGCTCGCTTTCTTT. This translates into CATQLRLAFF.